The rows below give T cell receptor delta chains drawn from one sample of a study of Vδ1+ human thymocytes. TCRdb reanalyzed the multiplex PCR reads using CATT. Among some 25,000 delta-chain clones, 7.4% were seen once, and the ten largest hold around 0.99%. The specimen was Vdelta1+ gamma-delta thymocytes from the thymus. The receptors derive from a girl younger than two who had congenital heart surgery. Each CDR3 is given with its conserved first and last residue.

j_gene: TRDJ1; v_gene: TRDV1; CDR3aa: CALGEPEGPPSRLRYTDKLIF
j_gene: TRDJ1; v_gene: TRDV1; CDR3aa: CALGESPPEMTDKLIF
j_gene: TRDJ1; v_gene: TRDV1; CDR3aa: CALGELHRNFLRGGKLIF
j_gene: TRDJ1; v_gene: TRDV1; CDR3aa: CALGPSVLNTDKLIF
j_gene: TRDJ1; v_gene: TRDV1; CDR3aa: CALGERLPYTDKLIF
j_gene: TRDJ1; v_gene: TRDV1; CDR3aa: CALGEFWLLGIKAHGHTDKLIF
j_gene: TRDJ1; v_gene: TRDV1; CDR3aa: CALGGIVSAMRNVYPKLIF
j_gene: TRDJ1; v_gene: TRDV1; CDR3aa: CALGDTLGLPGLYTDKLIF
j_gene: TRDJ1; v_gene: TRDV1; CDR3aa: CALGERSIRDNTDKLIF
j_gene: TRDJ1; v_gene: TRDV2; CDR3aa: CACDWLTSDTDKLIF
j_gene: TRDJ1; v_gene: TRDV1; CDR3aa: CALGSGVRAHTDKLIF
j_gene: TRDJ1; v_gene: TRDV1; CDR3aa: CALGELRLANTLWYTDKLIF
j_gene: TRDJ1; v_gene: TRDV1; CDR3aa: CALGEPIRESGDAKLIF
j_gene: TRDJ1; v_gene: TRDV1; CDR3aa: CALAVFFPTTGGYGIDKLIF
j_gene: TRDJ1; v_gene: TRDV1; CDR3aa: CALGDPCHGTGVDKLIF
j_gene: TRDJ1; v_gene: TRDV1; CDR3aa: CALGELFSGGDDRTTDKLIF
j_gene: TRDJ1; v_gene: TRDV1; CDR3aa: CALGEPDPEYLIF
j_gene: TRDJ1; v_gene: TRDV1; CDR3aa: CALGVQTWGNYTDKLIF
j_gene: TRDJ1; v_gene: TRDV1; CDR3aa: CALGPLSNDWGTLYTDKLIF